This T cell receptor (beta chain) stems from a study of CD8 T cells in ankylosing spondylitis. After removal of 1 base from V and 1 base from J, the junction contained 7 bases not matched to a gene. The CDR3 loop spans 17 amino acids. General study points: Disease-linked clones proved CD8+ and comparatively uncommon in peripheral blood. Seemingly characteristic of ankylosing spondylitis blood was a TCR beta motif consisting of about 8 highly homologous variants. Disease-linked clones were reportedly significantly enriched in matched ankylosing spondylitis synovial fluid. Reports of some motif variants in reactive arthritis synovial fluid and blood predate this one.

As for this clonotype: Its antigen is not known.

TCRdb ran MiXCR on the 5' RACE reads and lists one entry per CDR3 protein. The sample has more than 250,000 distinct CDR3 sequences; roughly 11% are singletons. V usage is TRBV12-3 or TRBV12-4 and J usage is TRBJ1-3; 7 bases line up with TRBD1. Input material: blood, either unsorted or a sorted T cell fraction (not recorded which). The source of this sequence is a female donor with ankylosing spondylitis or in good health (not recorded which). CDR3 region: CASSLVLGGRSGNTIYF. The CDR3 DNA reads TGTGCCAGCAGTTTAGTTCTAGGGGGCCGGTCTGGAAACACCATATATTTT.